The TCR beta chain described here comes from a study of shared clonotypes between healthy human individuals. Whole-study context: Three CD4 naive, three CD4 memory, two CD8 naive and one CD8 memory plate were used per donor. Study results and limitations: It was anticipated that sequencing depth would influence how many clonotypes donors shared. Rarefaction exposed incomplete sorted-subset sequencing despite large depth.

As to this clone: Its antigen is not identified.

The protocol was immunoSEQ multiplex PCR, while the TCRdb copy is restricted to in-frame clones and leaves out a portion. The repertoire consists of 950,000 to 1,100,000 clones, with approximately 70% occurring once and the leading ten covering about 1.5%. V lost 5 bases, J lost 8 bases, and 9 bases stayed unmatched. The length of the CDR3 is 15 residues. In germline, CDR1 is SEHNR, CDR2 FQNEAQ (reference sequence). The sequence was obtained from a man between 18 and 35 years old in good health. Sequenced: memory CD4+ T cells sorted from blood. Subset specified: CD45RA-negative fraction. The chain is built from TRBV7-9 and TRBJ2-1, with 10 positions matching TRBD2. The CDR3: CASSPWPSGSYEQFF. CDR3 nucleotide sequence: TGTGCCAGCAGCCCCTGGCCTAGCGGGAGCTATGAGCAGTTCTTC.